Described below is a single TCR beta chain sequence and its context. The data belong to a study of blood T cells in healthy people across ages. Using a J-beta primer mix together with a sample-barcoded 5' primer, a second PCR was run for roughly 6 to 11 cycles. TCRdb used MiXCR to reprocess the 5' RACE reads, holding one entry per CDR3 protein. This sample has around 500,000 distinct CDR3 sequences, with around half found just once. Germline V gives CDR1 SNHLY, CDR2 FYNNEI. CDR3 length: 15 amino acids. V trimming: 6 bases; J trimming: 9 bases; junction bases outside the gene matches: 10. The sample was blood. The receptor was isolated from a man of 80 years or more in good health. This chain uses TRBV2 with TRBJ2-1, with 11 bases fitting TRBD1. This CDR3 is CASSIEGQGEVEQFF. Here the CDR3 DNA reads TGTGCCAGCAGCATTGAGGGACAGGGGGAGGTTGAGCAGTTCTTC.